This TCR beta chain was documented in a study of CD8+ T cells in alopecia areata. Overall study: After 6 to 18 months of tofacitinib, follow-up continued 6 months off drug. Study-wide findings and caveats: Normal skin contains resident alphabeta T cells, and these are also sequenced in scalp samples.

Sequencing relied on a cDNA template that was reverse transcribed from extracted RNA. Here immunoSEQ multiplex PCR was the method, and the copy in TCRdb shows in-frame clones only, minus some. The table has about 180,000 clones, around half seen once. Trimming stripped 4 bases from V and 8 bases from J, with 11 bases between. The length of the CDR3 is 11 residues. Germline assignment: CDR1 SQVTM and CDR2 ANQGSEA. Treatment defined: oral pan-JAK inhibitor, 5-10 mg twice daily. A note on this clone: Its specificity is not known.

The sequence was collected from a human donor with alopecia areata. The material was CD8+ T cells sorted from blood, obtained at week 24, from a patient treated with tofacitinib. The chain joins TRBV29-1 to TRBJ1-2; D unresolved. The CDR3 here is CSVVEIGGYTF. For the CDR3, the DNA is TGCAGCGTTGTAGAGATTGGGGGCTACACCTTC.